Shown below are 20 T cell receptor beta chains from a single sample sequenced in a study of CD8 T cells in ankylosing spondylitis (dated by TCRdb to 2015 to 2018). Libraries were built with 5' RACE. The data were produced on an Illumina HiSeq 2500. TCRdb cleaned the public reads at Q25 with fastp, built clones with MiXCR and kept in-frame beta chains. Each record represents a unique CDR3 protein, reported with the most common genes and DNA among its rows. Within this sample are a few hundred thousand distinct CDR3 sequences, with over 15% of them counted one time only. Over 25% of the sample is taken by the ten largest. The sample consisted of blood, either unsorted or a sorted T cell fraction (not recorded which). The receptors were sampled from a male donor with ankylosing spondylitis or in good health (not recorded which).

This clonotype was found a few times. The chain is built from TRBV7-9 and TRBJ2-1, with D uncertain. The V end lost 3 bases, the J end lost 9 bases, and 9 bases lay between the germline ends. This CDR3 has 12 amino acids. Per germline, CDR1 SEHNR and CDR2 FQNEAQ (reference sequence). CDR3 residues: CASSLSVLEQFF. As DNA, the CDR3 is TGTGCCAGCAGCTTGAGTGTTCTTGAGCAGTTCTTC.

The chain links TRBV29-1 to TRBJ2-7; TRBD1 might be the D (6 bases). This CDR3 is 11 amino acids long. CDR1 and CDR2 (germline): SQVTM, ANQGSEA. Deletions cut 4 bases from V and 6 bases from J, with 10 bases between. CDR3 amino acids: CSVAQGPEQYF. CDR3 DNA: TGCAGCGTTGCCCAGGGGCCCGAGCAGTACTTC.

The J gene is TRBJ2-3, the V gene TRBV7-8; no definite D call. Germline assignment: CDR1 SGHVS and CDR2 FQNEAQ. The CDR3 length is 14 residues. The V end was cut by 5 bases, the J end by 3 bases, with 12 bases between. This CDR3 is CASSPGLRTDTQYF. The CDR3 region has the DNA TGTGCCAGCAGCCCCGGTTTGAGAACAGATACGCAGTATTTT. Using reference TRBV7-8 and TRBJ2-3 for the parts outside the CDR3, the full variable domain is GAGVSQSPRYKVAKRGQDVALRCDPISGHVSLFWYQQALGQGPEFLTYFQNEAQLDKSGLPSDRFFAERPEGSVSTLKIQRTQQEDSAVYLCASSPGLRTDTQYFGPGTRLTVL.

Only a few counts were recorded for this clonotype. The J gene is TRBJ2-1, the V gene TRBV12-3 or TRBV12-4; D might be TRBD1 (5 bases). Trimming took off 5 bases at V and 8 bases at J, with 13 bases between the two ends. The CDR3 has 13 amino acids. Here the CDR3 DNA reads TGTGCCAGCAGTCTATCAGGGTCCCATGAGCAGTTCTTC. It translates to CASSLSGSHEQFF.

The chain is built from TRBV7-9 and TRBJ1-1, with 7 bases matching TRBD1. J lost 10 bases, V lost 10 bases, and 9 bases had no gene match. The CDR3 loop spans 11 amino acids. The germline CDR1 and CDR2 sequences are SEHNR and FQNEAQ (reference sequence). Here the CDR3 DNA reads TGTGCCACCAAGGGGGCTGTGGGAGCTTTCTTT. Amino acids: CATKGAVGAFF.

The rearrangement joins TRBV6-5 to TRBJ2-3; maybe TRBD2 (6 bases). The CDR3 covers 16 residues. The V end lost 0 bases, the J end lost 0 bases, and 10 bases lay between the germline ends. Germline lookup yields CDR1 MNHEY and CDR2 SVGAGI. CDR3 amino acids: CASSYSRGTSTDTQYF. In DNA, the CDR3 is TGTGCCAGCAGTTACTCGCGCGGGACTAGCACAGATACGCAGTATTTT.

This clonotype was detected a few times. The chain has TRBV14 and TRBJ2-5; the D gene is possibly TRBD2 (6 bases). V lost 0 bases to trimming and J lost 4 bases, with 9 bases between them. This CDR3 contains 14 residues. The V gene's germline CDR1 is SGHDN and CDR2 FVKESK. The CDR3 is CASSQDRRGETQYF. CDR3 nucleotides: TGTGCCAGCAGCCAAGATAGGAGGGGAGAGACCCAGTACTTC.

This clonotype showed up just a few times. The chain uses TRBV6-2 or TRBV6-3 and TRBJ2-2, with a weak D call TRBD1 (5 bases). V was clipped by 0 bases and J by 5 bases, with 7 bases between them. Looked up from germline, CDR1 is MNHEY and CDR2 is SVGEGT. This CDR3 region has 14 residues. The DNA of the CDR3 is TGTGCCAGCAGTTACTCGGGGCGGACCGGGGAGCTGTTTTTT. This translates into CASSYSGRTGELFF.

This clonotype was observed a handful of times. The chain recombines TRBV19 with TRBJ1-5; a possible D gene is TRBD1 (6 bases). Germline V lookup: CDR1 LNHDA, CDR2 SQIVND (reference sequence). This CDR3 has 15 amino acids. Trimming took off 10 bases at V and 1 base at J, with 17 bases between the two ends. CDR3 protein: CATKGELGSNQPQHF. The CDR3 region has the DNA TGTGCCACCAAGGGGGAGTTGGGAAGCAATCAGCCCCAGCATTTT.

This chain links TRBV10-3 with TRBJ2-1; D is unclear. The CDR3 has 15 residues. CDR1 ENHRY and CDR2 SYGVKD come from the germline V gene. V was pared by 3 bases and J by 2 bases, with 11 bases between. CDR3 bases: TGTGCCATCAGTGAATACGATTCCCCCTACAATGAGCAGTTCTTC. Protein sequence: CAISEYDSPYNEQFF.

This clonotype was counted ten times or more. The chain has TRBV5-1 and TRBJ2-1, with D perhaps matching TRBD1 (6 bases). V lost 4 bases to trimming and J lost 2 bases, with 19 bases between them. The CDR3 length is 17 residues. Germline V gives CDR1 SGHRS, CDR2 YFSETQ. The chain's CDR3 is CASSPQTGTLAYNEQFF. CDR3 DNA: TGCGCCAGCAGCCCCCAAACCGGGACACTGGCCTACAATGAGCAGTTCTTC. Using reference TRBV5-1 and TRBJ2-1 for the parts outside the CDR3, the full variable domain is KAGVTQTPRYLIKTRGQQVTLSCSPISGHRSVSWYQQTPGQGLQFLFEYFSETQRNKGNFPGRFSGRQFSNSRSEMNVSTLELGDSALYLCASSPQTGTLAYNEQFFGPGTRLTVL.

The chain joins TRBV5-6 to TRBJ2-7, with 9 positions matching TRBD1. The CDR3 runs to 15 residues. The trim removed 3 bases at V and 5 bases at J, leaving 9 bases unmatched. Per the germline V gene, CDR1 is SGHDT and CDR2 is YYEEEE. The CDR3 nucleotides read TGTGCCAGCAGCTGGGGGGGACAGGGTATCCACGAGCAGTACTTC. It translates to CASSWGGQGIHEQYF.

V is TRBV7-8 and J is TRBJ2-7; D gene uncertain. This CDR3 is built from 14 residues. V was clipped by 1 base and J by 0 bases, with 7 bases between them. Germline loops: CDR1 SGHVS, CDR2 FQNEAQ. The CDR3 loop is CASSLEESSYEQYF. The CDR3 DNA is TGTGCCAGCAGCTTAGAGGAGAGCTCCTACGAGCAGTACTTC.

This clonotype was seen many times. The V call is TRBV6-2 or TRBV6-3, the J call TRBJ2-3, with D unresolved. The V gene lost 5 bases and the J gene lost 2 bases, with 8 bases spanning the gap. The CDR3 has 13 amino acids. Germline V gives CDR1 MNHEY, CDR2 SVGEGT. The CDR3 DNA reads TGTGCCAGCAGTACCGCGGCCACAGATACGCAGTATTTT. It is translated as CASSTAATDTQYF.

The J gene is TRBJ2-7, the V gene TRBV20-1; D could derive from TRBD1 or TRBD2 (5 bases each). V lost 3 bases and J lost 3, with 15 bases in between. The CDR3 has 14 residues. CDR1 and CDR2 from the germline V gene are DFQATT and SNEGSKA (reference sequence). In nucleotides, the CDR3 is TGCAGTGCTAGTGGCTCAGGGACCCTCTACGAGCAGTACTTC. Translating it yields CSASGSGTLYEQYF.

This clonotype was detected many times. This chain connects TRBV29-1 to TRBJ2-7; 9 nucleotides line up with TRBD2. Germline values: CDR1 SQVTM, CDR2 ANQGSEA. This CDR3 contains 13 residues. With 2 bases clipped from V and 7 bases from J, the junction kept 6 bases outside the gene matches. This CDR3 is CSVEIGLAGEQYF. The DNA of the CDR3 is TGCAGCGTTGAAATTGGCCTAGCGGGAGAGCAGTACTTC.

Only a few counts were recorded for this clonotype. The chain employs TRBV2 and TRBJ2-4; possible D gene TRBD2, 5 bases. Trimming shortened V by 8 bases and J by 5 bases, and 13 bases separated the two germline ends. The V gene's germline CDR1 is SNHLY and CDR2 FYNNEI. The CDR3 runs to 13 residues. CDR3 sequence (DNA): TGTGCCAGCCGAACGGAGGCACAAAACATTCAGTACTTC. Translating gives CASRTEAQNIQYF. Filled out from reference TRBV2 and TRBJ2-4, the complete variable domain reads EPEVTQTPSHQVTQMGQEVILRCVPISNHLYFYWYRQILGQKVEFLVSFYNNEISEKSEIFDDQFSVERPDGSNFTLKIRSTKLEDSAMYFCASRTEAQNIQYFGAGTRLSVL.

This clonotype occurred a few times. The J gene is TRBJ2-7, the V gene TRBV7-9; the D gene is possibly TRBD2 (5 bases). Germline V CDR1 and CDR2: SEHNR, FQNEAQ (reference sequence). CDR3 length: 17 residues. V was cut by 0 bases and J by 2 bases, with 17 bases left in between. CDR3 sequence (DNA): TGTGCCAGCAGCTTAGCCACCGTTTTTGGGAGTCCCTACGAGCAGTACTTC. Protein: CASSLATVFGSPYEQYF.

The chain links TRBV12-3 or TRBV12-4 to TRBJ2-1; 9 bases fit TRBD1. This CDR3 is 15 amino acids long. V lost 5 bases to trimming and J lost 8 bases; unmatched junction nucleotides: 10. The CDR3 nucleotides read TGTGCCAGCAGTCCGCCGAACAGGGGGCTCGATGAGCAGTTCTTC. Its protein product is CASSPPNRGLDEQFF.

This clonotype appeared many times. J is TRBJ2-7 and V is TRBV29-1; 7 nucleotides line up with TRBD2. CDR1 and CDR2 (germline): SQVTM, ANQGSEA. The CDR3 is 16 residues long. V lost 0 bases, J lost 0 bases, and 8 bases stayed unmatched. As DNA, the CDR3 is TGCAGCGTTGAAGATCTGGGAGGGCAAAGCTCCTACGAGCAGTACTTC. Translated, it gives CSVEDLGGQSSYEQYF.